These 6 T cell receptor beta chains were sequenced from one sample in a study of blood T cell repertoires in COVID-19. Sequencing used immunoSEQ multiplex PCR; TCRdb keeps in-frame clones, though not all of them. The sample has around 140,000 clones; about 86% are singletons. Sequenced input: peripheral blood. The receptors originated from a woman aged 55-75 years with acute or convalescent COVID-19.

J is TRBJ1-3 and V is TRBV28, with a possible D match to TRBD1 (6 bases). Germline CDR1 and CDR2: MDHEN and SYDVKM. The CDR3 contains 14 residues. Trimming removed 7 bases from V and 4 bases from J, with 14 bases in between. The CDR3 nucleotides read TGTGCCAGCAATGAAGGGGGGGAAGGAAACACCATATATTTT. The encoded protein is CASNEGGEGNTIYF.

The rearrangement uses TRBV6-5 and TRBJ1-2, with D possibly being TRBD1 (6 bases). Germline CDR1 MNHEY, CDR2 SVGAGI. Between the trimmed V and J ends, which lost 2 bases and 4 bases, there was a span of 11 bases. The CDR3 spans 14 residues. The CDR3 coding sequence is TGTGCCAGCAGTTACCAGGGGCAGGCCTATGGCTACACCTTC. Translation gives CASSYQGQAYGYTF.

The rearrangement joins TRBV5-1 to TRBJ2-3; 8 bases align to TRBD2. Germline CDR1 is SGHRS and CDR2 is YFSETQ. With V trimmed by 0 bases and J by 6 bases, 3 bases remained unmatched. The CDR3 spans 14 residues. CDR3 in amino acids: CASSLEAGADTQYF. CDR3 DNA sequence: TGCGCCAGCAGCTTGGAAGCGGGGGCGGATACGCAGTATTTT.

The chain joins TRBV19 to TRBJ1-1, with a tentative D call TRBD1 (5 bases). This CDR3 is 17 amino acids long. From germline, CDR1 is LNHDA and CDR2 SQIVND (reference sequence). The germline V and J ends were trimmed by 4 bases and 4 bases, with 22 bases remaining between them. CDR3 nucleotide sequence: TGTGCCAGTAGTAATCAGGGCCTCCCCCTCCCGACCACTGAAGCTTTCTTT. Amino acids: CASSNQGLPLPTTEAFF.

The chain uses TRBV4-2 and TRBJ2-6, with TRBD2 matching 9 bases. The junction had 6 bases not matched to a gene; V was cut back by 1 base and J by 2 bases. Germline values: CDR1 LGHNA, CDR2 YNFKEQ. The CDR3 totals 18 residues. CDR3 sequence: CASSQVGSSGAGANVLTF. The CDR3 coding sequence is TGTGCCAGCAGCCAAGTAGGTTCTAGCGGGGCTGGGGCCAACGTCCTGACTTTC.

The gene calls are TRBV12-2 and TRBJ1-1; the D segment call TRBD1 is taken from the table without a DNA check. TRBV12-2 is tagged as a pseudogene. The length of the CDR3 is 16 residues. CDR3 sequence (DNA): TGTGCAAGTCGCTTAGGGGAACAGGGAAGGAACACTGAAGCTTTCTTT. The encoded protein is CASRLGEQGRNTEAFF.